A selection of T cell receptor beta chains follows, all from one sample in a study of metastatic and nonmetastatic thyroid tumors. TCRdb re-called the PCR reads via MiXCR. The top ten clones hold approximately 10% of a sample with some 42,000 clones, roughly 28% of them seen once. Sequenced: blood. The receptor source for this set is a male donor with papillary thyroid cancer or a benign thyroid nodule (not recorded which). Some clones in this sample may be carry-over from other donors' samples. Each CDR3 is given with its conserved first and last residue. D genes are given only for firm matches. Only part of the rows carry a size: once, few, many, or a class if the clone is expanded.

TGTGCCAGCAGTGAGGACAGTTGGTGGTCGAGCTCCTACGAGCAGTACTTC | CASSEDSWWSSSYEQYF | TRBV25-1 | many | . | TRBJ2-7
TGTGCCTGGATAAGAGCGGGATACGGCGAGCAGTACTTC | CAWIRAGYGEQYF | TRBV30 | many | TRBD2 | TRBJ2-7
TGTGCCAGCAGCCCGACAGGGGAGGGTGGCTACACCTTC | CASSPTGEGGYTF | TRBV6-1 | few | TRBD1 | TRBJ1-2
TGTGCCATCAACATGGCGGTAGCGGGGACCGGGGAGCTGTTTTTT | CAINMAVAGTGELFF | TRBV6-2/TRBV6-3 | few | TRBD2 | TRBJ2-2
TGCAGTGCTAGTGAGAGGCGGGGCAATCAGCCCCAGCATTTT | CSASERRGNQPQHF | TRBV20-1 | . | . | TRBJ1-5
TGCGCCAGCAGCTTGGCCGGTCCGGGCGGCACTGAAGCTTTCTTT | CASSLAGPGGTEAFF | TRBV5-1 | . | . | TRBJ1-1
TGTGCCAGCAGTCGAGTAGCGGGAGGACCCAACAATGAGCAGTTCTTC | CASSRVAGGPNNEQFF | TRBV12-3/TRBV12-4 | medium-sized | TRBD2 | TRBJ2-1
TGCAGTGCTGCCCGCCAGGGCGCGAACACCGGGGAGCTGTTTTTT | CSAARQGANTGELFF | TRBV20-1 | many | . | TRBJ2-2
TGCGCCAGCAGCCAAGAGGACAGGCTTTATGGCTACACCTTC | CASSQEDRLYGYTF | TRBV4-1 | . | TRBD1 | TRBJ1-2
TGCGCCAGCAGTGAGTTACAGAATTCACCCCTCCACTTT | CASSELQNSPLHF | TRBV10-1 | . | . | TRBJ1-6
TGTGCCAGCAGTGTCGGGAACAGGGGGCGAGAGAGTCAGCCCCAGCATTTT | CASSVGNRGRESQPQHF | TRBV2 | . | TRBD1 | TRBJ1-5
TGTGCCAGCAGTTTAGCGCTCACAGATACGCAGTATTTT | CASSLALTDTQYF | TRBV28 | many | . | TRBJ2-3
TGTGCCAGCAGCTTTCTATACAGGGGGTACCAAGAGACCCAGTACTTC | CASSFLYRGYQETQYF | TRBV7-9 | many | TRBD1 | TRBJ2-5
TGTGCCAGCAGCTCGACCTCAGGGACCCAGTACTTC | CASSSTSGTQYF | TRBV7-2 | . | . | TRBJ2-5
TGTGCCAGTGGGGACGGACCTGGAAACACCATATATTTT | CASGDGPGNTIYF | TRBV12-3/TRBV12-4 | . | . | TRBJ1-3
TGTGCCTGGAGTGTTCCGGGTGGGACCCAGTACTTC | CAWSVPGGTQYF | TRBV30 | medium-sized | . | TRBJ2-5
TGTGCCAGCGACGACAGAATATATAGCAATCAGCCCCAGCATTTT | CASDDRIYSNQPQHF | TRBV6-2/TRBV6-3 | few | . | TRBJ1-5
TGTGCCAGCAGTGAAGTCGGGGGCAAGAATGAAAAACTGTTTTTT | CASSEVGGKNEKLFF | TRBV6-1 | many | . | TRBJ1-4
TGTGCCACCAAGAGAGCGGGAGATTCTAGTGAGCAGTTCTTC | CATKRAGDSSEQFF | TRBV28 | medium-sized | TRBD2 | TRBJ2-1
TGCAGCGCCGTTAGGCACGGACAGGGTACCAACACTGAAGCTTTCTTT | CSAVRHGQGTNTEAFF | TRBV29-1 | many | TRBD1 | TRBJ1-1
TGCAGTGCTAGGGCGCTGAGGACCCAGGAGGGCCCTGAAGCTTTCTTT | CSARALRTQEGPEAFF | TRBV20-1 | many | . | TRBJ1-1
TGTGCCAGCAGCCTCGGCAACAGTCGGGGCGGGGAGCTGTTTTTT | CASSLGNSRGGELFF | TRBV7-2 | many | . | TRBJ2-2
TGTGCCAGCAGCGTCGTGGCGGGCTCCTACAATGAGCAGTTCTTC | CASSVVAGSYNEQFF | TRBV6-1 | few | . | TRBJ2-1